This T cell receptor beta chain originates from a study of T cells in Graves' hyperthyroidism and ophthalmopathy. Amplification of TCR beta CDR3 regions used RNA as the template. The HTBI primer set drove a first-round RT-PCR of the TCR CDR3. From the multiplex PCR reads, TCRdb called clonotypes with MiXCR, one entry per CDR3 protein. The top ten clones hold 7% to 8.5% of a sample with about 290,000 distinct CDR3 sequences, about 14% of them seen once. The study based diagnoses on clinical symptoms, serum thyroxine and TRAb, thyroid ultrasound and orbital computed tomography. The PBMCs were taken from 10 ml of fresh peripheral blood. This clonotype was counted between two and nine times. The receptor comes from a woman in her twenties or thirties with Graves' hyperthyroidism that later progressed to Graves' ophthalmopathy. The sample comprised blood.

The CDR3 nucleotides read TGTGCCAGTACCAACCTGGACAGGTTCTTCACCGGGGAGCTGTTTTTT. Amino acids: CASTNLDRFFTGELFF. The V and J genes are TRBV19 and TRBJ2-2; 7 bases map to TRBD1. This CDR3 is 16 amino acids long. Trimming took 7 bases from V and 4 from J; bases not matched to a gene: 12. CDR1 and CDR2 from the germline V gene are LNHDA and SQIVND (reference sequence).